The rows below give T cell receptor beta chains drawn from one sample of a study of blood T cell repertoires in COVID-19. Libraries were prepared by immunoSEQ multiplex PCR; TCRdb keeps only in-frame clonotypes and omits some of them. The sample includes approximately 75,000 clones, 75% to 85% of them seen just once. The sample was peripheral blood. These receptors all come from a man younger than 45 with COVID-19, enrolled during active disease. Both conserved end residues are part of each CDR3. The D gene is left open where the match is weak. Not all rows give a size; the values are once, few, many and, for expanded clones, a class.

abundance,d_gene,j_gene,v_gene,CDR3nt,CDR3aa
-,TRBD1,TRBJ1-3,TRBV28,TGTGCCAGCAGTTTCGCTGGCAGGGGGGTTGGAAACACCATATATTTT,CASSFAGRGVGNTIYF
-,-,TRBJ2-7,TRBV18,TGTGCCAGCTCACCACTTCAGGCATTCTACGAGCAGTACTTC,CASSPLQAFYEQYF
-,-,TRBJ1-1,TRBV19,TGTGCCAGTAGCCACCCAAAGGCGGACAGCGCTGAAGCTTTCTTT,CASSHPKADSAEAFF
-,-,TRBJ2-3,TRBV19,TGTGCCAGTATGAGGCGGGAAGGGACAGATACGCAGTATTTT,CASMRREGTDTQYF
-,-,TRBJ2-3,TRBV2,TGTGCCAGCAGTCTCTTAGAAGATACGCAGTATTTT,CASSLLEDTQYF
-,-,TRBJ2-7,TRBV5-5,TGTGCCAGCAGGAATCAACGGGAGCTGAACGAGCAGTACTTC,CASRNQRELNEQYF
once,TRBD1,TRBJ2-7,TRBV2,TGTGCCAGCAGTGCCCCGGACAGGGTGTGGGAGCAGTACTTC,CASSAPDRVWEQYF
few,TRBD2,TRBJ2-1,TRBV7-2,TGTGCCAGCAGCCGCCGGTCGGGGGGGTTAAATGAGCAGTTCTTC,CASSRRSGGLNEQFF
-,-,TRBJ1-1,TRBV11-2,TGTGCCAGCAGCTTTTCTCAGGGCAACACTGAAGCTTTCTTT,CASSFSQGNTEAFF
-,TRBD2,TRBJ2-1,TRBV11-2,TGTGCCAGCACAAACGAACTAGCGGACAATGAGCAGTTCTTC,CASTNELADNEQFF
-,TRBD1,TRBJ2-5,TRBV15,TGTGCCACCAGCAGAGATCGAGGGGGCGAGGGGACCCAGTACTTC,CATSRDRGGEGTQYF
once,-,TRBJ1-2,TRBV5-5,TGTGCCAGCAGCTTGTCAGGGGCTTACGGCTACACCTTC,CASSLSGAYGYTF
once,-,TRBJ1-5,TRBV5-6,TGTGCCAGCAGCTTATATCAACTGAATAGCAATCAGCCCCAGCATTTT,CASSLYQLNSNQPQHF
-,-,TRBJ2-1,TRBV28,TGTGCCAGCATAGGGGGAGGGAGCTCCTACAATGAGCAGTTCTTC,CASIGGGSSYNEQFF
-,TRBD1,TRBJ1-5,TRBV11-2,TGTGCCAGCAGCGACCCCGGGACAGGGAGCCCCAATCAGCCCCAGCATTTT,CASSDPGTGSPNQPQHF
-,-,TRBJ2-5,TRBV5-4,TGTGCCAGCAGCTGGGAGCCGTGGGAGACCCAGTACTTC,CASSWEPWETQYF
-,-,TRBJ2-5,TRBV12-3/TRBV12-4,TGTGCCAGCAGTTCCTCAGGAGAGACCCAGTACTTC,CASSSSGETQYF
-,TRBD1,TRBJ2-7,TRBV28,TGTGCCAGCAGTTCCCCAGGGGGCGCAGGGGCCTACGAGCAGTACTTC,CASSSPGGAGAYEQYF